Listed here are 21 T cell receptor beta chains from one sample, sequenced in a study of blood T cell repertoires in COVID-19 (dated by TCRdb to 2019 to 2021). Library construction relied on the immunoSEQ multiplex PCR assay. TCRdb retrieved this table from immuneACCESS and kept in-frame rearrangements only. Not all clones are present; in checked studies, unresolved V genes account for under half, and no reason is known for the remainder. For this sample the table gives about 260,000 clones, of which about four fifths were detected only once. 8% to 9.5% of the sample is held by the ten biggest clonotypes. Sequenced sample: peripheral blood. All receptors come from a woman in her 50s who had recovered from COVID-19.

J is TRBJ1-5 and V is TRBV6-5; TRBD1 matches at 9 bases. CDR3 length equals 14 residues. The junction had 8 bases not matched to a gene; V was cut back by 7 bases and J by 7 bases. Germline CDR1 reads MNHEY; CDR2 reads SVGAGI. CDR3 coding DNA: TGTGCCAGCAACCTGGACAGGGGTGGGCAGCCCCAGCATTTT. It translates to CASNLDRGGQPQHF.

The J gene is TRBJ2-7, the V gene TRBV28; 9 nucleotides agree with TRBD2. Germline values: CDR1 MDHEN, CDR2 SYDVKM. This CDR3 has 16 residues. J lost 0 bases, V lost 3 bases, and 6 bases had no gene match. The CDR3 sequence is CASSLILAGSSYEQYF. CDR3 sequence (DNA): TGTGCCAGCAGTTTGATCCTAGCGGGGAGCTCCTACGAGCAGTACTTC.

The chain carries TRBV28 and TRBJ2-7, with TRBD1 matching 7 bases. Germline CDR1 is MDHEN and CDR2 is SYDVKM. V lost 4 bases and J lost 3; bases outside the gene matches: 12. This CDR3 is 16 amino acids long. CDR3 bases: TGTGCCAGCAGTTCGCATTCGGGACAGTCCTACTACGAGCAGTACTTC. Its translation: CASSSHSGQSYYEQYF.

V gene TRBV7-9 combines with J gene TRBJ2-6; 8 bases are a match to TRBD1. Germline CDR1 is SEHNR and CDR2 is FQNEAQ (reference sequence). This CDR3 is 15 amino acids long. V dropped 4 bases and J dropped 3; count of bases not matched to a gene: 2. Written as DNA, the CDR3 is TGTGCCAGCAGCTCCAGGGGGCTTGGGGCCAACGTCCTGACTTTC. The encoded protein is CASSSRGLGANVLTF.

The chain has TRBV7-2 and TRBJ1-1; TRBD1 agrees at 7 bases. In germline, CDR1 is SGHTA, CDR2 FQGNSA. Trimming removed 3 bases from V and 2 bases from J; junction bases left unmatched: 6. The CDR3 extends over 15 amino acids. CDR3 sequence reads: CASSFAGTANTEAFF. CDR3 coding DNA: TGTGCCAGCAGCTTCGCCGGGACAGCTAACACTGAAGCTTTCTTT.

This clone was seen just once. The chain links TRBV2 to TRBJ1-2; 10 nucleotides match TRBD1. The CDR3 runs 15 residues. The germline V gene encodes CDR1 SNHLY and CDR2 FYNNEI. Trimming removed 9 bases from V and 1 base from J; junction bases left unmatched: 8. The CDR3 sequence: CARGPGDRGNYGYTF. Here the CDR3 DNA reads TGTGCCAGAGGCCCGGGGGACAGGGGTAACTATGGCTACACCTTC.

The chain carries TRBV28 and TRBJ2-2, with 8 bases lining up with TRBD2. The CDR3 is 16 amino acids. Per the germline V gene, CDR1 is MDHEN and CDR2 is SYDVKM. V gave up 5 bases and J gave up 0 bases; unmatched junction bases: 5. The CDR3, as DNA: TGTGCCAGCAGTCTAACTAGCGGACCGAACACCGGGGAGCTGTTTTTT. It codes for CASSLTSGPNTGELFF.

The J gene is TRBJ2-1, the V gene TRBV6-5; the match to TRBD2 covers 11 bases. Germline V gives CDR1 MNHEY, CDR2 SVGAGI. With 4 bases clipped from V and 4 bases from J, the junction kept 3 bases outside the gene matches. The CDR3 has 15 residues. The chain's CDR3 is CASSFGTSGYNEQFF. The CDR3 DNA reads as TGTGCCAGCAGTTTCGGGACTAGCGGTTACAATGAGCAGTTCTTC.

The chain combines TRBV11-1 with TRBJ2-5; 7 bases fit TRBD1. The CDR3 has 15 residues. Germline V gene lookup returns CDR1 SGHAT and CDR2 FQDESV (reference sequence). Losses at the gene ends were 2 bases for V and 2 bases for J; bases not matched to a gene: 5. CDR3 protein: CASSLRQGRQETQYF. CDR3 bases: TGTGCCAGCAGCTTACGACAGGGTCGGCAAGAGACCCAGTACTTC.

The chain combines TRBV28 with TRBJ2-1; D unclear. The V end lost 8 bases, the J end lost 4 bases, and 6 bases lay between the germline ends. The germline CDR1 and CDR2 sequences are MDHEN and SYDVKM. This CDR3 is built from 11 residues. The CDR3 sequence is CASHRYNEQFF. The DNA for the CDR3 is TGTGCCAGCCACAGATACAATGAGCAGTTCTTC.

The chain links TRBV7-2 to TRBJ2-3; 11 bases fit TRBD2. V trimming: 5 bases; J trimming: 3 bases; junction bases outside the gene matches: 4. The CDR3 loop spans 15 amino acids. CDR1 and CDR2 (germline): SGHTA, FQGNSA. CDR3 sequence: CASSRSGGATDTQYF. The CDR3 region has the DNA TGTGCCAGCAGCCGTAGCGGGGGGGCGACAGATACGCAGTATTTT.

The V and J genes are TRBV7-2 and TRBJ1-5; no clear D. Trimming pared 0 bases from V and 1 base from J, leaving 10 bases between. CDR1 SGHTA and CDR2 FQGNSA come from the germline V gene. The CDR3 is 16 amino acids. The CDR3 here is CASSLAPRQSNQPQHF. CDR3 in DNA: TGTGCCAGCAGCTTAGCCCCCAGGCAGAGCAATCAGCCCCAGCATTTT.

Of note for this clone: Other DNA sequences in this sample translate to the same CDR3. The genes are TRBV5-4 and TRBJ2-7, with D possibly being TRBD1 (6 bases). Deletions cut 2 bases from V and 2 bases from J, with 8 bases between. CDR3 length: 13 residues. The V gene's germline CDR1 is SGHNT and CDR2 YYREEE (reference sequence). CDR3 protein: CASSFDRTYEQYF. The CDR3 DNA reads as TGTGCCAGCAGCTTTGACAGGACCTACGAGCAGTACTTC.

This clone came up once. This chain links TRBV13 with TRBJ1-1, with 12 bases matching TRBD1. Germline-derived CDR1 and CDR2 are PRHDT and FYEKMQ (reference sequence). V dropped 5 bases and J dropped 4; count of bases not matched to a gene: 8. CDR3 length: 16 amino acids. The CDR3: CASSARDRGLGTEAFF. Here the CDR3 DNA reads TGTGCCAGCAGCGCTCGGGACAGGGGGCTGGGCACTGAAGCTTTCTTT. Supplemented by reference TRBV13 and TRBJ1-1, the full variable domain reads AAGVIQSPRHLIKEKRETATLKCYPIPRHDTVYWYQQGPGQDPQFLISFYEKMQSDKGSIPDRFSAQQFSDYHSELNMSSLELGDSALYFCASSARDRGLGTEAFFGQGTRLTVV.

The rearrangement links TRBV7-3 to TRBJ1-1; D may be TRBD1 (5 bases). Trimming stripped 5 bases from V and 3 bases from J, with 16 bases between. Germline V gives CDR1 SGHTA, CDR2 FQGTGA. The CDR3 runs to 15 residues. DNA for the CDR3: TGTGCCAGCAGCCAGCGGGGACGGAGACACACTGAAGCTTTCTTT. It translates to CASSQRGRRHTEAFF.

Worth noting for this clone: The sample contains more than one DNA sequence encoding this CDR3. The V gene is TRBV7-9, the J gene TRBJ2-5, with a possible D match to TRBD2 (6 bases). Trimming took off 1 base at V and 2 bases at J, with 8 bases between the two ends. The CDR3 has 14 residues. Germline CDR1 and CDR2: SEHNR and FQNEAQ (reference sequence). Written as DNA, the CDR3 is TGTGCCAGCAGCTTAGTTAGCGGACAAGAGACCCAGTACTTC. Protein: CASSLVSGQETQYF. The full variable domain, with the rest looked up from reference TRBV7-9 and TRBJ2-5, is DTGVSQNPRHKITKRGQNVTFRCDPISEHNRLYWYRQTLGQGPEFLTYFQNEAQLEKSRLLSDRFSAERPKGSFSTLEIQRTEQGDSAMYLCASSLVSGQETQYFGPGTRLLVL.

V usage is TRBV28 and J usage is TRBJ2-7, with D perhaps TRBD1 (6 bases). Germline CDR1 and CDR2: MDHEN and SYDVKM. The CDR3 consists of 14 residues. V was shortened by 5 bases and J by 3 bases, with 14 bases between the two germline ends. CDR3 protein: CASSRRDKSYEQYF. In nucleotides, the CDR3 is TGTGCCAGCAGTCGACGGGACAAAAGCTACGAGCAGTACTTC.

CDR3 sequence: CASSIGLARFFKTQYF. The DNA of the CDR3 is TGTGCCAGTAGTATTGGACTAGCTCGGTTTTTTAAGACCCAGTACTTC. This chain links TRBV19 with TRBJ2-5; 8 bases fit TRBD2. This CDR3 contains 16 residues. The trim removed 3 bases at V and 6 bases at J, leaving 12 bases unmatched. CDR1 and CDR2 (germline): LNHDA, SQIVND (reference sequence). The variable domain in full, completed from reference TRBV19 and TRBJ2-5, reads DGGITQSPKYLFRKEGQNVTLSCEQNLNHDAMYWYRQDPGQGLRLIYYSQIVNDFQKGDIAEGYSVSREKKESFPLTVTSAQKNPTAFYLCASSIGLARFFKTQYFGPGTRLLVL.

The V call is TRBV30, the J call TRBJ1-3; D is uncertain. Trimming pared 1 base from V and 0 bases from J, leaving 16 bases between. Germline-derived CDR1 and CDR2 are GTSNPN and SVGIG (reference sequence). The CDR3 loop spans 17 amino acids. CDR3 sequence: CAWSGYRTANSGNTIYF. In DNA form, the CDR3 reads TGTGCCTGGAGTGGATACAGAACCGCCAACTCTGGAAACACCATATATTTT.

The chain joins TRBV5-1 to TRBJ2-2, with TRBD1 as a possible D gene (6 bases). In germline, CDR1 is SGHRS, CDR2 YFSETQ. The germline V and J ends were trimmed by 4 bases and 5 bases, with 15 bases remaining between them. The CDR3 extends over 15 amino acids. The CDR3, as DNA: TGCGCCAGCAGCGAGTCTAACAGGGTTACCGGGGAGCTGTTTTTT. It specifies CASSESNRVTGELFF.

V and J are TRBV27 and TRBJ1-1, with D tentatively TRBD1 (6 bases). Germline CDR1 and CDR2: MNHEY and SMNVEV (reference sequence). This CDR3 contains 15 residues. The germline V and J ends were trimmed by 5 bases and 2 bases, with 15 bases remaining between them. This chain's CDR3 is CASSPRGALNTEAFF. CDR3 bases: TGTGCCAGCAGTCCTCGGGGGGCGTTAAACACTGAAGCTTTCTTT.